Sequencing of this T cell receptor beta chain was carried out in a study of blood T cell repertoires in COVID-19. Looking at the study overall: From the United States, Italy and Spain came samples of acute and convalescent COVID-19. In each case, the material was cDNA or gDNA derived from T cells, B-cell-depleted T cells, or PBMCs.

V lost 6 bases, J lost 0 bases, and 11 bases stayed unmatched. Germline V CDR1 and CDR2: LGHNT, FRNRAP. The CDR3 has 17 amino acids. As processed by the authors: Using reference gene primer amplification, nucleated cell counts were estimated. The data were produced by immunoSEQ multiplex PCR, yet TCRdb's version contains in-frame clones alone and is incomplete. For V, J and clone size, that table is used; D and trimming come from the DNA. This table holds around 260,000 clones, over 70% found once. This rearrangement joins TRBV12-5 to TRBJ2-1; 7 bases map to TRBD1. This TCR was sampled from a woman in her forties who had recovered from COVID-19. Sequencing was carried out using peripheral blood. The CDR3 coding sequence is TGTGCTAGTGGACCCAGACAGGGCCCCAGCTCCTACAATGAGCAGTTCTTC. Amino acids: CASGPRQGPSSYNEQFF.